This TCR beta chain was profiled in a study of CD8 T cell repertoires and HIV-1 epitope variants. Study information: T cells were stimulated with Twenty-five Gag and Nef peptides separately. An approximately 11-day culture received IL-2, IL-7 and IL-15 on days 3 and 7. Tested: three Gag epitope families, Nef HW9 and YT9.

Details on this clone: The antigen remains unidentified.

The V segment lost 4 bases and the J segment 4 bases; nucleotides outside the gene matches: 5. The germline V gene has CDR1 SGHAT and CDR2 FQNNGV. The CDR3 runs 14 residues. The data were produced by immunoSEQ multiplex PCR, yet TCRdb's version contains in-frame clones alone and is incomplete. The sample holds several thousand clones, approximately 60% seen once. The chain carries TRBV11-2 and TRBJ1-2, with 8 bases lining up with TRBD1. This TCR was recovered from a male donor with HIV. Sequenced input: cultured CD8+ T cells derived from PBMCs. CDR3 coding DNA: TGTGCCAGCAGCTCCGGACAGGGCTTCTATGGCTACACCTTC. Its protein product is CASSSGQGFYGYTF.